This T cell receptor (beta chain) is from a study of T cells after yellow fever vaccination. Study-wide background: Fractions of limited cellularity were prepared by means of SMART-Seq v4 Ultra Low Input. Study results and caveats: The study found a weaker secondary response that peaked faster, day 5 versus 15.

TCRdb analysed the 5' RACE reads with MiXCR anew, one entry per CDR3 protein. Here the sample spans roughly 300,000 distinct CDR3 sequences, 7% to 10% being singletons. The CDR3 contains 13 residues. The ends were cut back, 5 bases at V and 10 bases at J, with 15 bases in the middle. Germline assignment: CDR1 DFQATT and CDR2 SNEGSKA (reference sequence). This clonotype was detected only a few times. What it binds is not known. Sample: PBMCs, taken about 41 days after the first yellow fever vaccination. This chain links TRBV20-1 with TRBJ1-6; no reliable D call. The sequence was obtained from a man between 18 and 35 years old who received the YFV17D yellow fever vaccine. CDR3 coding DNA: TGCAGTGCTCGACCGGCGAATACCTCACCCCTCCACTTT. This translates into CSARPANTSPLHF.